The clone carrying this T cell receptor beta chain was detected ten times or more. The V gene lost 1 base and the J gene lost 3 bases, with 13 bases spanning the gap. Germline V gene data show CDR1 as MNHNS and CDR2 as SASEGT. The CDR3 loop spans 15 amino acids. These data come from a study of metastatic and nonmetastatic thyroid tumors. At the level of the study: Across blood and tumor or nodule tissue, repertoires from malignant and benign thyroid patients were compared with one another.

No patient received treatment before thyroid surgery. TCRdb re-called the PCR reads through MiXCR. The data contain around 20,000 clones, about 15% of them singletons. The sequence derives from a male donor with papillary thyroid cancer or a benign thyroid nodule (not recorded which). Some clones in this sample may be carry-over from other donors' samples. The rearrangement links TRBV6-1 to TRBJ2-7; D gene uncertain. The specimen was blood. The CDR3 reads CASSEVLLTGYEQYF. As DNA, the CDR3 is TGTGCCAGCAGTGAAGTGTTACTTACCGGCTACGAGCAGTACTTC.